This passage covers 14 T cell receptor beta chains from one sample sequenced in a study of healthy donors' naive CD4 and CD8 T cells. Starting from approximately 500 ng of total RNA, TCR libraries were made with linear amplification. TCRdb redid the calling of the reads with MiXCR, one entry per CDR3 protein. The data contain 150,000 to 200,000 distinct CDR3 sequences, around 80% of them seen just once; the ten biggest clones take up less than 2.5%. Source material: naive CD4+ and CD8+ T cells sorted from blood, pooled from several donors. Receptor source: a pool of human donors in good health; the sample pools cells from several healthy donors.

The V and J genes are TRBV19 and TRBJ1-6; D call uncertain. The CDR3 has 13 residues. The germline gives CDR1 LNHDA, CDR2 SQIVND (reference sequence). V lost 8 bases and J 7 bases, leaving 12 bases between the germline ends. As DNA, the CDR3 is TGTGCCAGTTTTGGACGGTTCAATTCACCCCTCCACTTT. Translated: CASFGRFNSPLHF.

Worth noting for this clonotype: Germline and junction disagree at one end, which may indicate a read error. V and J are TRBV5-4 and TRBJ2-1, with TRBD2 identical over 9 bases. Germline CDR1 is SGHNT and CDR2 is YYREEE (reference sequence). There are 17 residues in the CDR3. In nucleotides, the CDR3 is TGTGCCAGCAGCCGGGCTGGGCTAGCGGGGTCCTATAATGAGCAGTTCTTC. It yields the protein CASSRAGLAGSYNEQFF.

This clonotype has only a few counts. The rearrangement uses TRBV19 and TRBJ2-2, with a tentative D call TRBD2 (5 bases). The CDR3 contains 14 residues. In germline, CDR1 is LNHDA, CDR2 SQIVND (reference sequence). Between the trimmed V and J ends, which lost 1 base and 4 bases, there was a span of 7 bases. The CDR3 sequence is CASSIARGTGELFF. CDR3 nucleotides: TGTGCCAGTAGTATAGCACGGGGCACCGGGGAGCTGTTTTTT.

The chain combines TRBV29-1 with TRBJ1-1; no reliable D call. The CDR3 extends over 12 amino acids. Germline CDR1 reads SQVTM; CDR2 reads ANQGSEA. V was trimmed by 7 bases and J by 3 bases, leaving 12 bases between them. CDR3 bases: TGCAGCGCAAGTGGTGTATACACTGAAGCTTTCTTT. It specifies CSASGVYTEAFF.

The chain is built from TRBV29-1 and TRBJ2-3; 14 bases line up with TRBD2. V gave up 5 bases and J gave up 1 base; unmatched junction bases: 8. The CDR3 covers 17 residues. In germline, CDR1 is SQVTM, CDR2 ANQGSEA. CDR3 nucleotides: TGCAGCGTTTCCGGGACTAGCGGGAGTCGGGGCACAGATACGCAGTATTTT. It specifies CSVSGTSGSRGTDTQYF.

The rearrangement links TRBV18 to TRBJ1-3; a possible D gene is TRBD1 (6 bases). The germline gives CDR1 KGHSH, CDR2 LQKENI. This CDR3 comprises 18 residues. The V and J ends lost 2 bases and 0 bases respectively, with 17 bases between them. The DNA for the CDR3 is TGTGCCAGCTCACCAAGGCCCGACACAGGGAGCTCTGGAAACACCATATATTTT. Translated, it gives CASSPRPDTGSSGNTIYF.

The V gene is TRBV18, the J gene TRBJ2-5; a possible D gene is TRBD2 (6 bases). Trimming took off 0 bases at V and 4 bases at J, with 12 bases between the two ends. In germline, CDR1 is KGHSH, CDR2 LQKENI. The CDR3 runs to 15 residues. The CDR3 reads CASSPPGVGGETQYF. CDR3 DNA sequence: TGTGCCAGCTCACCACCGGGCGTGGGAGGAGAGACCCAGTACTTC.

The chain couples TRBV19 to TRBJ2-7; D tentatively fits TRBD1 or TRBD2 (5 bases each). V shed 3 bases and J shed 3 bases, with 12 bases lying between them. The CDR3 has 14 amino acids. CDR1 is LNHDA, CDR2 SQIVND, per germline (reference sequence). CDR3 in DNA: TGTGCCAGTAGTATTCACGGGGACGGCTACGAGCAGTACTTC. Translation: CASSIHGDGYEQYF.

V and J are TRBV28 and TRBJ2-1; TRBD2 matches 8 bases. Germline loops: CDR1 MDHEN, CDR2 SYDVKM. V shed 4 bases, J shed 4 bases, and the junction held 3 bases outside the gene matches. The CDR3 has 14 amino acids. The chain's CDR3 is CASSYGTRYNEQFF. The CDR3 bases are TGTGCCAGCAGTTACGGGACTAGATACAATGAGCAGTTCTTC.

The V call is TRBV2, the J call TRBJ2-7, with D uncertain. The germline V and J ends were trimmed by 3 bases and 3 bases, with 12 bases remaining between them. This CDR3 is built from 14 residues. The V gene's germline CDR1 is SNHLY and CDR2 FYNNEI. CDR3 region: CASSENAIGYEQYF. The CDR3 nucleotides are TGTGCCAGCAGTGAGAATGCCATCGGCTACGAGCAGTACTTC.

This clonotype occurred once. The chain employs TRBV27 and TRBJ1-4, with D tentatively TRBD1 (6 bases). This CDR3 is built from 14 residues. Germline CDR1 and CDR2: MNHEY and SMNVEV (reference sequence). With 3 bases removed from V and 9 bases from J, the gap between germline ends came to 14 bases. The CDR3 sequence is CASSFLGAGQKLFF. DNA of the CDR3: TGTGCCAGCAGTTTCTTGGGGGCGGGCCAAAAACTGTTTTTT.

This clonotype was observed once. The CDR3 region is CASSRSRFYEQYF. The CDR3 nucleotides are TGTGCCAGCTCAAGATCCAGATTCTACGAGCAGTACTTC. V gene TRBV6-5 combines with J gene TRBJ2-7; D gene ambiguous. CDR1 is MNHEY and CDR2 is SVGAGI in the germline V gene. The CDR3 sequence is 13 residues long. Trimming cost V 8 bases and J 3 bases, with 14 bases left between them.

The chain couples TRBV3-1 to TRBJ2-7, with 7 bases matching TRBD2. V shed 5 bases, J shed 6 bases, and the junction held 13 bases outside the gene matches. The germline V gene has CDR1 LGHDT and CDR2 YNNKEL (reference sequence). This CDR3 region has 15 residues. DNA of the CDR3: TGTGCCAGCAGCGGGATAGCGGGCCTAATGATCGAGCAGTACTTC. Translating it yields CASSGIAGLMIEQYF.

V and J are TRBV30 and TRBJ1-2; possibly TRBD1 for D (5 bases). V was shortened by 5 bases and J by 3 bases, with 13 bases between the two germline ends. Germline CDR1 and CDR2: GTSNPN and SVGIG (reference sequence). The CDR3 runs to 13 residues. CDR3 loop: CAWAPSGHYGYTF. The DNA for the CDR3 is TGTGCCTGGGCGCCCTCGGGGCACTATGGCTACACCTTC. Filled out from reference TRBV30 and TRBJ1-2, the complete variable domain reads SQTIHQWPATLVQPVGSPLSLECTVEGTSNPNLYWYRQAAGRGLQLLFYSVGIGQISSEVPQNLSASRPQDRQFILSSKKLLLSDSGFYLCAWAPSGHYGYTFGSGTRLTVV.